A single sample is the source of the 21 T cell receptor beta chains below, sequenced in a study of T cell responses to AZD1222 COVID-19 vaccine. Clones were sequenced by immunoSEQ multiplex PCR, and TCRdb holds only the in-frame ones, with some missing. The sample includes tens of thousands of clones, roughly 87% of them seen just once. The input for sequencing was peripheral blood, taken 28 days after the second AZD1222 dose. Receptors were obtained from an adult who received the AZD1222 COVID-19 vaccine.

This clone was counted a few times. V gene TRBV19 combines with J gene TRBJ2-5; perhaps TRBD2 as D (5 bases). The V end was cut by 11 bases, the J end by 2 bases, with 9 bases between. Germline lookup yields CDR1 LNHDA and CDR2 SQIVND (reference sequence). The CDR3 loop spans 11 amino acids. The CDR3 DNA sequence: TGTGCCGTCCGGGGACAAGAGACCCAGTACTTC. This encodes CAVRGQETQYF.

This clone appeared once. J is TRBJ1-1 and V is TRBV27, with D unresolved. Germline loops: CDR1 MNHEY, CDR2 SMNVEV (reference sequence). The CDR3 contains 13 residues. V lost 1 base and J 1 base, leaving 4 bases between the germline ends. CDR3 sequence reads: CASSLYRNTEAFF. As DNA, the CDR3 is TGTGCCAGCAGTTTATACAGGAACACTGAAGCTTTCTTT.

The rearrangement links TRBV7-9 to TRBJ1-5, with 9 positions matching TRBD1. Germline V gene sequence: CDR1 SEHNR, CDR2 FQNEAQ (reference sequence). After removal of 5 bases from V and 0 bases from J, the junction contained 8 bases not matched to a gene. The CDR3 spans 17 residues. The chain's CDR3 is CASSADRGAYSNQPQHF. The CDR3 DNA is TGTGCCAGCAGCGCCGACAGGGGGGCTTATAGCAATCAGCCCCAGCATTTT.

This rearrangement joins TRBV28 to TRBJ1-3; 7 bases line up with TRBD1. Germline CDR1 MDHEN, CDR2 SYDVKM. V gave up 6 bases and J gave up 5 bases; unmatched junction bases: 16. The CDR3 is 17 residues long. This chain's CDR3 is CASSWRTGGNIRNTIYF. The CDR3 DNA reads as TGTGCCAGCAGCTGGAGGACAGGTGGGAACATACGAAACACCATATATTTT.

This chain connects TRBV28 to TRBJ1-3, with unresolved D. Deletions cut 8 bases from V and 0 bases from J, with 5 bases between. Germline V lookup: CDR1 MDHEN, CDR2 SYDVKM. The CDR3 has 12 residues. As DNA, the CDR3 is TGTGCCAGCTGGAGCTCTGGAAACACCATATATTTT. This encodes CASWSSGNTIYF.

The V call is TRBV27, the J call TRBJ2-5; D is perhaps TRBD1 (5 bases). CDR1 is MNHEY, CDR2 SMNVEV, per germline (reference sequence). Between the trimmed V and J ends, which lost 1 base and 1 base, there was a span of 7 bases. The CDR3 consists of 14 residues. CDR3 sequence (DNA): TGTGCCAGCAGTTTATTGGGGCCCCAAGAGACCCAGTACTTC. It yields the protein CASSLLGPQETQYF.

The chain has TRBV10-3 and TRBJ1-2; possibly TRBD1 for D (5 bases). In germline, CDR1 is ENHRY, CDR2 SYGVKD. CDR3 length equals 14 residues. Trimming took off 5 bases at V and 4 bases at J, with 14 bases between the two ends. The CDR3 DNA is TGTGCCATCAGTCGGGACGGAGCCCTCTATGGCTACACCTTC. This sequence encodes CAISRDGALYGYTF.

The chain employs TRBV30 and TRBJ1-5; D perhaps matches TRBD1 (6 bases). V shed 4 bases and J shed 5 bases, with 12 bases lying between them. CDR3 length equals 13 residues. The germline V gene encodes CDR1 GTSNPN and CDR2 SVGIG (reference sequence). The CDR3 nucleotides read TGTGCCTGGAAGGACAGTACGGATCAGCCCCAGCATTTT. Translating it yields CAWKDSTDQPQHF.

A note on this clone: One end of the junction fails to match germline, which may point to a read error. V gene TRBV30 combines with J gene TRBJ2-1; 7 bases are a match to TRBD2. This CDR3 comprises 12 residues. Germline-derived CDR1 and CDR2 are GTSNPN and SVGIG (reference sequence). The CDR3 here is CAWTATGGSRIF. CDR3 DNA sequence: TGTGCCTGGACGGCAACTGGCGGGAGTCGTATCTTC.

The rearrangement joins TRBV5-1 to TRBJ1-5; possibly TRBD1 for D (5 bases). The length of the CDR3 is 14 residues. Germline V lookup: CDR1 SGHRS, CDR2 YFSETQ. V lost 4 bases and J 2 bases, leaving 10 bases between the germline ends. CDR3 coding DNA: TGCGCCAGCAGCCCCGGGGGTGGCAATCAGCCCCAGCATTTT. Protein product: CASSPGGGNQPQHF.

This sequence joins TRBV28 and TRBJ1-5; perhaps TRBD1 as D (5 bases). CDR3 size: 16 residues. Germline V gene sequence: CDR1 MDHEN, CDR2 SYDVKM. Trimming shortened V by 4 bases and J by 2 bases, and 15 bases separated the two germline ends. The CDR3 loop is CASSSRQRGGNQPQHF. The CDR3 coding sequence is TGTGCCAGCAGTTCACGACAGAGGGGCGGCAATCAGCCCCAGCATTTT.

In regard to this clone: The junction departs from the called germline gene at one end, perhaps through a read error. Here the CDR3 reads CASSEGEDTQYF. The CDR3 nucleotides read TGTGCCAGCAGTGAAGGGGAAGACACCCAGTACTTC. The rearrangement uses TRBV2 and TRBJ2-5; no clear D. There are 12 residues in the CDR3. Per the germline V gene, CDR1 is SNHLY and CDR2 is FYNNEI. Complete variable domain (other parts from reference TRBV2 and TRBJ2-5): EPEVTQTPSHQVTQMGQEVILRCVPISNHLYFYWYRQILGQKVEFLVSFYNNEISEKSEIFDDQFSVERPDGSNFTLKIRSTKLEDSAMYFCASSEGEDTQYFGPGTRLLVL.

The chain uses TRBV6-1 and TRBJ2-7; 9 nucleotides agree with TRBD2. This CDR3 has 14 residues. With 7 bases clipped from V and 5 bases from J, the junction kept 9 bases outside the gene matches. CDR1 and CDR2 (germline): MNHNS, SASEGT. The CDR3 coding sequence is TGTGCCAGCACCCCGGCGGGAGGGGTGAACGAGCAGTACTTC. Its translation is CASTPAGGVNEQYF.

This chain joins TRBV30 and TRBJ2-1; TRBD2 agrees at 7 bases. V trimming: 0 bases; J trimming: 5 bases; junction bases outside the gene matches: 10. Germline V lookup: CDR1 GTSNPN, CDR2 SVGIG (reference sequence). CDR3 length equals 16 residues. The CDR3 DNA is TGTGCCTGGAGTGTTATTAGACTAGCCGGGGACAATGAGCAGTTCTTC. Its protein product is CAWSVIRLAGDNEQFF.

The V and J genes are TRBV5-1 and TRBJ2-7; a possible D gene is TRBD1 (5 bases). This CDR3 spans 14 amino acids. Between the trimmed V and J ends, which lost 7 bases and 7 bases, there was a span of 21 bases. Germline assignment: CDR1 SGHRS and CDR2 YFSETQ. CDR3: CASRLDPTSGEQYF. The CDR3 bases are TGCGCCAGCCGCCTTGATCCGACATCAGGGGAGCAGTACTTC.

This clone was observed a few times. This sequence joins TRBV5-1 and TRBJ2-1; no clear D. The CDR3 loop spans 16 amino acids. Per the germline V gene, CDR1 is SGHRS and CDR2 is YFSETQ. Trimming pared 0 bases from V and 9 bases from J, leaving 19 bases between. The CDR3 DNA follows: TGCGCCAGCAGCTTGGCCGGTAATGTAGGTAACACTGAGCAGTTCTTC. Translating it yields CASSLAGNVGNTEQFF.

To note about this clone: One end of the junction varies from germline; a read error may be responsible. This chain joins TRBV7-7 and TRBJ2-5; 8 bases map to TRBD1. Germline lookup yields CDR1 SSHAT and CDR2 FNYEAQ (reference sequence). The CDR3 runs to 15 residues. The CDR3, as DNA: TGTGCTAGCAGCAAAACAGGGGGTTCGGGGGAGACCCAGTACTTC. It translates to CASSKTGGSGETQYF.

The chain is built from TRBV27 and TRBJ1-5, with D possibly being TRBD1 (5 bases). In germline, CDR1 is MNHEY, CDR2 SMNVEV (reference sequence). V was trimmed by 6 bases and J by 1 base, leaving 13 bases between them. CDR3 length: 15 amino acids. In DNA form, the CDR3 reads TGTGCCAGCAGCCGGGGGGGAAGGAGCAATCAGCCCCAGCATTTT. This codes for CASSRGGRSNQPQHF.

For the CDR3, the DNA is TGTGCCAGCAGCCCCGACAGGGGACCCAACACTGAAGCTTTCTTT. Encoded protein: CASSPDRGPNTEAFF. The chain couples TRBV5-4 to TRBJ1-1; 8 positions match TRBD1. The ends lost 4 bases at V and 2 bases at J; junction bases unmatched: 7. This CDR3 comprises 15 residues. Per germline, CDR1 SGHNT and CDR2 YYREEE (reference sequence).

The chain carries TRBV18 and TRBJ2-5, with D perhaps given as TRBD1 or TRBD2 (5 bases each). Deletions cut 4 bases from V and 4 bases from J, with 10 bases between. Germline V gene sequence: CDR1 KGHSH, CDR2 LQKENI. The CDR3 is made up of 13 amino acids. The CDR3: CASSRDVGETQYF. CDR3 nucleotides: TGTGCCAGCTCACGGGACGTTGGAGAGACCCAGTACTTC.

The CDR3 DNA reads as TGTGCCAGCAGTCGGGTCTGGGGCGATGAGACCCAGTACTTC. Protein sequence: CASSRVWGDETQYF. The gene calls are TRBV6-5 and TRBJ2-5; D possibly corresponds to TRBD1 (5 bases). Germline V gene data show CDR1 as MNHEY and CDR2 as SVGAGI. The length of the CDR3 is 14 residues. The germline V and J ends were trimmed by 5 bases and 5 bases, with 15 bases remaining between them.